A selection of T cell receptor beta chains follows, all from one sample in a study of T cell changes during pregnancy in multiple sclerosis. Measured with immunoSEQ multiplex PCR; TCRdb has only the in-frame clones, and not every one. Of 56,000 or so clones listed, around nine tenths are singletons. Sequenced material: peripheral blood, taken after pregnancy. All receptors derive from a female donor with multiple sclerosis, enrolled in a pregnancy study. Each CDR3 is given with its conserved first and last residue. Each record gives: clone size, V gene, CDR3 length, D gene, J gene, CDR3 protein, CDR3 DNA. A D gene is named only where the DNA matches it firmly. Size is stated for part of the rows, as once, few or many counts, or as a class when the clone is expanded.

size: -
V: TRBV19
length: 18
D: TRBD2
J: TRBJ2-1
CDR3: CASTPGLAGGLGDNEQFF
DNA: TGTGCCAGTACCCCGGGACTAGCGGGGGGGCTGGGTGACAATGAGCAGTTCTTC

size: few
V: TRBV6-5
length: 15
D: -
J: TRBJ1-3
CDR3: CASSTLPGAGNTIYF
DNA: TGTGCCAGCAGTACCCTGCCAGGGGCTGGAAACACCATATATTTT

size: once
V: TRBV5-1
length: 12
D: -
J: TRBJ2-5
CDR3: CASSLAIGTQYF
DNA: TGCGCCAGCAGCTTGGCCATCGGGACCCAGTACTTC

size: -
V: TRBV2
length: 14
D: TRBD1
J: TRBJ2-5
CDR3: CASRDRTGAETQYF
DNA: TGTGCCAGCAGGGATAGGACAGGAGCAGAGACCCAGTACTTC

size: -
V: TRBV15
length: 16
D: TRBD1
J: TRBJ1-2
CDR3: CATSREWDSSNYGYTF
DNA: TGTGCCACCAGCAGAGAGTGGGACAGCAGTAACTATGGCTACACCTTC

size: -
V: TRBV4-2
length: 15
D: TRBD1
J: TRBJ2-7
CDR3: CASSQELGQGDEQYF
DNA: TGTGCCAGCAGCCAAGAGTTAGGACAGGGTGACGAGCAGTACTTC

size: -
V: TRBV7-9
length: 19
D: TRBD2
J: TRBJ2-3
CDR3: CASSLGFLAGGTSTDTQYF
DNA: TGTGCCAGCAGCTTAGGGTTCCTAGCGGGGGGGACTAGCACAGATACGCAGTATTTT

size: once
V: TRBV5-4
length: 13
D: TRBD1
J: TRBJ2-7
CDR3: CASSTGTDYEQYF
DNA: TGTGCCAGCAGCACCGGGACAGACTACGAGCAGTACTTC

size: -
V: TRBV5-1
length: 14
D: -
J: TRBJ1-1
CDR3: CASSSQGMNTEAFF
DNA: TGCGCCAGCAGCTCACAGGGTATGAACACTGAAGCTTTCTTT

size: -
V: TRBV5-5
length: 15
D: TRBD1
J: TRBJ2-1
CDR3: CASSRDRATYNEQFF
DNA: TGTGCCAGCAGCCGAGACAGGGCCACCTACAATGAGCAGTTCTTC

size: -
V: TRBV9
length: 14
D: -
J: TRBJ1-2
CDR3: CASSVDTGSYGYTF
DNA: TGTGCCAGCAGCGTAGACACGGGAAGTTATGGCTACACCTTC

size: few
V: TRBV2
length: 20
D: TRBD2
J: TRBJ2-3
CDR3: CASSEVTGLGRRELADTQYF
DNA: TGTGCCAGCAGTGAGGTAACGGGACTAGGACGCCGGGAGCTCGCAGATACGCAGTATTTT

size: once
V: TRBV7-6
length: 17
D: -
J: TRBJ2-5
CDR3: CASSLFWEQAGQETQYF
DNA: TGTGCCAGCAGCTTATTCTGGGAGCAGGCGGGGCAAGAGACCCAGTACTTC

size: -
V: TRBV6-6
length: 15
D: TRBD1
J: TRBJ2-1
CDR3: CASSYPGQGNNEQFF
DNA: TGTGCCAGCAGTTATCCGGGACAGGGCAACAATGAGCAGTTCTTC

size: -
V: TRBV14
length: 14
D: TRBD1
J: TRBJ1-3
CDR3: CASSRTGSGNTIYF
DNA: TGTGCCAGCAGCCGGACAGGCTCTGGAAACACCATATATTTT

size: once
V: TRBV13
length: 14
D: TRBD1
J: TRBJ2-7
CDR3: CASSQQGAYNEQYF
DNA: TGTGCCAGCAGCCAACAGGGGGCGTATAACGAGCAGTACTTC

size: -
V: TRBV4-1
length: 15
D: TRBD2
J: TRBJ2-5
CDR3: CASSHGLAGQETQYF
DNA: TGCGCCAGCAGCCACGGACTAGCGGGTCAAGAGACCCAGTACTTC

size: -
V: TRBV7-9
length: 16
D: -
J: TRBJ2-1
CDR3: CASSSTLARSYNEQFF
DNA: TGTGCCAGCAGCTCCACCCTAGCCCGATCCTACAATGAGCAGTTCTTC

size: -
V: TRBV18
length: 14
D: -
J: TRBJ1-1
CDR3: CASSPSARGTEAFF
DNA: TGTGCCAGCTCACCATCAGCGCGGGGGACTGAAGCTTTCTTT

size: -
V: TRBV5-1
length: 15
D: -
J: TRBJ1-4
CDR3: CASSYQAGFNEKLFF
DNA: TGCGCCAGCAGCTACCAGGCGGGATTTAATGAAAAACTGTTTTTT

size: -
V: TRBV28
length: 17
D: TRBD1
J: TRBJ1-6
CDR3: CASSSGTGPFRVAPLHF
DNA: TGTGCCAGCAGTTCCGGGACAGGGCCATTCCGGGTGGCACCCCTCCACTTT

size: -
V: TRBV6-4
length: 15
D: TRBD2
J: TRBJ2-1
CDR3: CASSGGLAGYNEQFF
DNA: TGTGCCAGCAGTGGCGGACTAGCGGGCTACAATGAGCAGTTCTTC

size: -
V: TRBV21-1
length: 13
D: -
J: TRBJ2-5
CDR3: CASVTGPPSWEYF
DNA: TGTGCCAGCGTTACAGGGCCCCCAAGTTGGGAGTACTTC

size: -
V: TRBV28
length: 15
D: -
J: TRBJ2-3
CDR3: CASSFLALYTDTQYF
DNA: TGTGCCAGCAGTTTCTTAGCGCTCTACACAGATACGCAGTATTTT

size: -
V: TRBV5-1
length: 15
D: TRBD2
J: TRBJ2-7
CDR3: CASSSTSGAIYEQYF
DNA: TGCGCCAGCAGCTCCACTAGCGGGGCGATCTACGAGCAGTACTTC

size: -
V: TRBV4-1
length: 14
D: -
J: TRBJ1-4
CDR3: CASSQGRPLEKLFF
DNA: TGCGCCAGCAGCCAAGGCAGGCCCTTGGAAAAACTGTTTTTT

size: few
V: TRBV5-1
length: 14
D: -
J: TRBJ2-3
CDR3: CASRGSVSTDTQYF
DNA: TGCGCCAGTCGAGGGTCGGTAAGCACAGATACGCAGTATTTT